This T cell receptor beta chain is drawn from a study of blood T cell repertoires in COVID-19. For the study at large: From the United States, Italy and Spain came samples of acute and convalescent COVID-19. Sources were T cells, B-cell-depleted T cells, or PBMCs; the material itself was cDNA or gDNA.

The CDR3 spans 13 residues. Germline lookup yields CDR1 SGHTA and CDR2 FQGNSA. Unmatched junction bases numbered 5, after V lost 5 bases and J lost 7 bases. In this sample, this clone turned up a few times. In the source study's methods: Amplification of reference gene primers provided the estimated nucleated cell counts. The data were produced by immunoSEQ multiplex PCR, yet TCRdb's version contains in-frame clones alone and is incomplete. V and J calls and clone size are given by that table; D and trimming were obtained from the DNA. The data hold about 97,000 clones, with around 87% observed a single time.

Sequencing was done on a sample of peripheral blood. This sequence joins TRBV7-2 and TRBJ2-1; 7 nucleotides line up with TRBD2. This receptor was obtained from a human donor in a cohort sampled during active COVID-19. CDR3 sequence (DNA): TGTGCCAGCAGCCGAACTAGCGATAATGAGCAGTTCTTC. This codes for CASSRTSDNEQFF.